The 23 T cell receptor beta chains in this list originate from one sample, sequenced in a study of Tregs in tolerant kidney transplant recipients. Method: immunoSEQ multiplex PCR; TCRdb's copy keeps in-frame clones and lacks some. The repertoire has about 240,000 clones, around 81% of them found once; the top ten carry 0.64%. Specimen: CD4+ T cells from blood. These receptors were obtained from a human donor in good health.

This clone was detected a few times. The chain joins TRBV5-1 to TRBJ2-7; D is unclear. The V gene lost 4 bases and the J gene lost 5 bases, with 16 bases spanning the gap. CDR3 size: 14 residues. Germline assignment: CDR1 SGHRS and CDR2 YFSETQ. The chain's CDR3 is CASSTLPGSHEQYF. DNA of the CDR3: TGCGCCAGCAGCACCCTCCCCGGGTCCCACGAGCAGTACTTC. Looking up the rest from reference TRBV5-1 and TRBJ2-7 gives the full variable domain: KAGVTQTPRYLIKTRGQQVTLSCSPISGHRSVSWYQQTPGQGLQFLFEYFSETQRNKGNFPGRFSGRQFSNSRSEMNVSTLELGDSALYLCASSTLPGSHEQYFGPGTRLTVT.

V is TRBV18 and J is TRBJ2-7; D not resolved. V gave up 3 bases and J gave up 0 bases, with 9 bases separating them. The V gene's germline CDR1 is KGHSH and CDR2 LQKENI. The CDR3 runs 14 residues. CDR3 sequence: CASSPLSLSYEQYF. For the CDR3, the DNA is TGTGCCAGCTCACCCCTTTCCCTCTCCTACGAGCAGTACTTC.

This sequence joins TRBV18 and TRBJ2-3; unclear D gene. Germline lookup yields CDR1 KGHSH and CDR2 LQKENI. Trimming removed 1 base from V and 9 bases from J, with 8 bases in between. The CDR3 is made up of 12 amino acids. For the CDR3, the DNA is TGTGCCAGCTCACCACAGAGCACCACGCAGTATTTT. Amino acids: CASSPQSTTQYF.

The V call is TRBV2, the J call TRBJ1-4, with D tentatively TRBD1 (5 bases). This CDR3 has 13 amino acids. V lost 7 bases and J 8 bases, leaving 14 bases between the germline ends. Germline CDR1 is SNHLY and CDR2 is FYNNEI. CDR3 residues: CASNGGGWEKLFF. The CDR3 DNA is TGTGCCAGCAATGGGGGAGGGTGGGAAAAACTGTTTTTT. Drawing the rest from reference TRBV2 and TRBJ1-4, the complete variable domain is EPEVTQTPSHQVTQMGQEVILRCVPISNHLYFYWYRQILGQKVEFLVSFYNNEISEKSEIFDDQFSVERPDGSNFTLKIRSTKLEDSAMYFCASNGGGWEKLFFGSGTQLSVL.

The V and J genes are TRBV5-1 and TRBJ1-1; D might be TRBD1 (6 bases). Trimming left V 1 base short and J 1 base short, with 11 bases between. CDR1 SGHRS and CDR2 YFSETQ come from the germline V gene. The CDR3 runs 15 residues. The CDR3 bases are TGCGCCAGCAGCTTGCTAACAGGGACGAACACTGAAGCTTTCTTT. It specifies CASSLLTGTNTEAFF.

The chain couples TRBV7-6 to TRBJ2-7; 8 bases match TRBD2. The CDR3 has 15 amino acids. Trimming cost V 0 bases and J 2 bases; bases outside gene matches: 3. Looked up from germline, CDR1 is SGHVS and CDR2 is FNYEAQ. In DNA form, the CDR3 reads TGTGCCAGCAGCTTAGCCTTAGCGGGAACCTACGAGCAGTACTTC. Protein sequence: CASSLALAGTYEQYF.

The genes are TRBV2 and TRBJ1-2; TRBD1 aligns across 12 bases. The CDR3 covers 18 residues. J lost 4 bases, V lost 7 bases, and 16 bases had no gene match. Germline values: CDR1 SNHLY, CDR2 FYNNEI. The CDR3 here is CASMGRDRGRRGGYGYTF. DNA for the CDR3: TGTGCCAGCATGGGTCGGGACAGGGGGCGCCGAGGAGGCTATGGCTACACCTTC.

J is TRBJ1-5 and V is TRBV19, with D perhaps TRBD1 (5 bases). The germline CDR1 and CDR2 sequences are LNHDA and SQIVND (reference sequence). CDR3 length equals 14 residues. Trimming shortened V by 8 bases and J by 3 bases, and 14 bases separated the two germline ends. The CDR3 bases are TGTGCCAGTCGCTATCGGGGGTTCAATCAGCCCCAGCATTTT. Residues: CASRYRGFNQPQHF. Supplemented by reference TRBV19 and TRBJ1-5, the full variable domain reads DGGITQSPKYLFRKEGQNVTLSCEQNLNHDAMYWYRQDPGQGLRLIYYSQIVNDFQKGDIAEGYSVSREKKESFPLTVTSAQKNPTAFYLCASRYRGFNQPQHFGDGTRLSIL.

The chain joins TRBV5-1 to TRBJ1-3, with D possibly being TRBD1 (6 bases). The CDR3 consists of 15 residues. The V end lost 3 bases, the J end lost 4 bases, and 14 bases lay between the germline ends. The germline V gene encodes CDR1 SGHRS and CDR2 YFSETQ. The CDR3 is CASSSGTLDGNTIYF. Written as DNA, the CDR3 is TGCGCCAGCAGCTCCGGGACACTAGACGGAAACACCATATATTTT.

The chain uses TRBV14 and TRBJ1-2; TRBD1 matches 8 bases. This CDR3 region has 14 residues. Germline loops: CDR1 SGHDN, CDR2 FVKESK. V gave up 3 bases and J gave up 5 bases; unmatched junction bases: 5. The CDR3, as DNA: TGTGCCAGCAGCCATGAGGACAGGGTTTATGGCTACACCTTC. Its protein is CASSHEDRVYGYTF.

The chain employs TRBV6-5 and TRBJ1-2; possibly TRBD1 for D (5 bases). This CDR3 spans 14 amino acids. The germline CDR1 and CDR2 sequences are MNHEY and SVGAGI. V was clipped by 7 bases and J by 4 bases, with 16 bases between them. DNA of the CDR3: TGTGCCAGCACCTCGGGAGGGGACGGCTATGGCTACACCTTC. It encodes CASTSGGDGYGYTF.

This clone was seen a few times. The identical CDR3 is also encoded by other nucleotide sequences in the sample. The V gene is TRBV6-5, the J gene TRBJ1-2; D may be TRBD1 (5 bases). CDR1 and CDR2 (germline): MNHEY, SVGAGI. Trimming shortened V by 4 bases and J by 7 bases, and 10 bases separated the two germline ends. This CDR3 is built from 12 residues. The CDR3 here is CASSSREGGYTF. For the CDR3, the DNA is TGTGCCAGCAGTTCCAGGGAAGGTGGCTACACCTTC.

To note about this clone: This sample also contains other DNA sequences that code for the same CDR3. V usage is TRBV5-4 and J usage is TRBJ2-1; D could derive from TRBD1 or TRBD2 (5 bases each). The CDR3 has 12 residues. V lost 4 bases and J lost 13, with 15 bases in between. Germline CDR1 is SGHNT and CDR2 is YYREEE (reference sequence). The CDR3 loop reads CASSLGTRGQFF. DNA for the CDR3: TGTGCCAGCAGCCTTGGGACCAGAGGTCAGTTCTTC.

In this sample, this clone turned up a few times. The gene calls are TRBV11-1 and TRBJ1-4, with no clear D. The CDR3 loop spans 15 amino acids. The germline gives CDR1 SGHAT, CDR2 FQDESV (reference sequence). Trimming removed 0 bases from V and 8 bases from J, with 13 bases in between. As DNA, the CDR3 is TGTGCCAGCAGCTTAGCGCCCGTTCCAAGAGAAAAACTGTTTTTT. It yields the protein CASSLAPVPREKLFF. Complete variable domain (other parts from reference TRBV11-1 and TRBJ1-4): EAEVAQSPRYKITEKSQAVAFWCDPISGHATLYWYRQILGQGPELLVQFQDESVVDDSQLPKDRFSAERLKGVDSTLKIQPAELGDSAMYLCASSLAPVPREKLFFGSGTQLSVL.

The chain carries TRBV14 and TRBJ2-7, with 9 bases matching TRBD1. The CDR3 consists of 15 residues. J was trimmed by 2 bases and V by 4 bases; bases with no gene match: 6. The V gene's germline CDR1 is SGHDN and CDR2 FVKESK. CDR3 DNA: TGTGCCAGCAGCCCCAGGGACAGGGCCACCTACGAGCAGTACTTC. Protein: CASSPRDRATYEQYF.

The chain combines TRBV6-5 with TRBJ1-1; tentatively, D is TRBD1 (6 bases). Trimming stripped 0 bases from V and 3 bases from J, with 14 bases between. The CDR3 runs 16 residues. The V gene's germline CDR1 is MNHEY and CDR2 SVGAGI. The CDR3 reads CASSYSAGQGHTEAFF. The CDR3 nucleotides read TGTGCCAGCAGTTACTCGGCCGGGCAGGGGCACACTGAAGCTTTCTTT.

The chain recombines TRBV5-1 with TRBJ2-5; 7 bases are a match to TRBD2. V trimming: 4 bases; J trimming: 3 bases; junction bases outside the gene matches: 9. The CDR3 is 15 amino acids. The germline V gene has CDR1 SGHRS and CDR2 YFSETQ. CDR3 sequence reads: CASSLLTSQEETQYF. The CDR3 DNA reads as TGCGCCAGCAGCCTACTGACTAGCCAGGAAGAGACCCAGTACTTC.

The rearrangement joins TRBV7-9 to TRBJ2-5; 10 nucleotides agree with TRBD1. CDR3 length equals 16 residues. Germline V gene lookup returns CDR1 SEHNR and CDR2 FQNEAQ (reference sequence). Trimming at V came to 4 bases and at J to 4 bases, leaving 9 bases not matched to a gene. CDR3 nucleotides: TGTGCCAGCAGCTATCCGGGACAGGGGATCGGAGAGACCCAGTACTTC. Translated: CASSYPGQGIGETQYF.

This rearrangement joins TRBV25-1 to TRBJ2-2, with 7 bases that match TRBD2. CDR1 is MGHDK, CDR2 SYGVNS, per germline. V trimming: 0 bases; J trimming: 6 bases; junction bases outside the gene matches: 13. The CDR3 sequence is 18 residues long. The CDR3 DNA reads as TGTGCCAGCAGTGAATATTTTATGAGCGGGAAAAAATCCGGGGAGCTGTTTTTT. This sequence encodes CASSEYFMSGKKSGELFF.

Regarding this clone: The junction departs from the called germline gene at one end, perhaps through a read error. In the same sample, other DNA sequences code for this CDR3. The rearrangement uses TRBV12-5 and TRBJ1-1; weak D call: TRBD1 (5 bases). The CDR3 has 16 residues. Germline-derived CDR1 and CDR2 are LGHNT and FRNRAP. The CDR3 sequence: CASGLGLLLMNTEAFF. CDR3 in DNA: TGTGCTAGTGGCTTGGGACTGCTACTTATGAACACTGAAGCTTTCTTT.

This chain links TRBV7-9 with TRBJ1-4, with D maybe TRBD1 (5 bases). CDR1 SEHNR and CDR2 FQNEAQ come from the germline V gene (reference sequence). Trimming left V 4 bases short and J 5 bases short, with 14 bases between. This CDR3 comprises 15 residues. CDR3 residues: CASSSKGAQNEKLFF. CDR3 sequence (DNA): TGTGCCAGCAGCTCGAAAGGGGCCCAGAATGAAAAACTGTTTTTT.

The V and J genes are TRBV7-9 and TRBJ1-1; 10 bases are a match to TRBD1. The V and J ends lost 5 bases and 2 bases, in that order; junction bases with no gene match: 5. Germline V gene data show CDR1 as SEHNR and CDR2 as FQNEAQ (reference sequence). CDR3 length: 15 residues. The CDR3 sequence: CASSRRDRGNTEAFF. The CDR3 region has the DNA TGTGCCAGCAGCCGTCGGGACAGGGGAAACACTGAAGCTTTCTTT. Supplemented by reference TRBV7-9 and TRBJ1-1, the full variable domain reads DTGVSQNPRHKITKRGQNVTFRCDPISEHNRLYWYRQTLGQGPEFLTYFQNEAQLEKSRLLSDRFSAERPKGSFSTLEIQRTEQGDSAMYLCASSRRDRGNTEAFFGQGTRLTVV.

The CDR3 bases are TGTGCCAGCAGCGTAGCGGGACAGGGTAGGAACACTGAAGCTTTCTTT. It codes for CASSVAGQGRNTEAFF. J is TRBJ1-1 and V is TRBV9, with 9 bases that match TRBD1. Germline V gives CDR1 SGDLS, CDR2 YYNGEE. V was clipped by 0 bases and J by 1 base; unmatched bases: 4. The CDR3 length is 16 residues.